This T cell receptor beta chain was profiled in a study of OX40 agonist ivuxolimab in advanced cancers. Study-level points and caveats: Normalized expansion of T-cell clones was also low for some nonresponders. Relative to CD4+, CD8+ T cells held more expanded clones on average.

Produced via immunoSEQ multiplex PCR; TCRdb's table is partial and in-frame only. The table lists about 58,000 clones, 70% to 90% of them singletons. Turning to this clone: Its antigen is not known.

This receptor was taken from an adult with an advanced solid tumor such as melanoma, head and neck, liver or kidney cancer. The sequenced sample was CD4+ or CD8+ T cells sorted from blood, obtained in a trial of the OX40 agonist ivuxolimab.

The CDR3 nucleotides are TGTGCCAGCAGCCAAGGAGGGTCCAGTAACTATGGCTACACCTTC. This translates into CASSQGGSSNYGYTF. The gene calls are TRBV7-2 and TRBJ1-2; D is uncertain. The CDR3 spans 15 residues. Germline lookup yields CDR1 SGHTA and CDR2 FQGNSA. V lost 5 bases, J lost 1 base, and 14 bases lay in between.